Below, 4 T cell receptor beta chains from the same sample are listed, as sequenced in a study of OX40 agonist ivuxolimab in advanced cancers. Repertoires were generated with immunoSEQ multiplex PCR, while TCRdb's copy carries only in-frame clones and drops some. The data show more than 45,000 clones, with nearly 85% seen just once and roughly 1.1% held by the top ten. The sequenced sample was CD4+ or CD8+ T cells sorted from blood, obtained in a trial of the OX40 agonist ivuxolimab. These receptors originate from an adult with an advanced solid tumor such as melanoma, head and neck, liver or kidney cancer.

The CDR3 DNA follows: TGTGCCAGCAGCTTAGGACGGGGGAACACTGAAGCTTTCTTT. It specifies CASSLGRGNTEAFF. V and J are TRBV7-9 and TRBJ1-1; D remains ambiguous. Trimming took 1 base from V and 1 from J, leaving 7 bases between them. The CDR3 is made up of 14 amino acids. CDR1 SEHNR and CDR2 FQNEAQ come from the germline V gene (reference sequence).

The rearrangement joins TRBV4-1 to TRBJ1-4; D is unresolved. There are 14 residues in the CDR3. Looked up from germline, CDR1 is MGHRA and CDR2 is YSYEKL. Trimming stripped 1 base from V and 7 bases from J, with 10 bases between. The CDR3 nucleotides are TGCGCCAGCAGCCAAGTCATGGGTTCTGAAAAACTGTTTTTT. This sequence encodes CASSQVMGSEKLFF.

J is TRBJ2-7 and V is TRBV7-6, with a tentative D call TRBD1 (6 bases). The germline gives CDR1 SGHVS, CDR2 FNYEAQ. The CDR3 is 14 amino acids. The V end was cut by 5 bases, the J end by 1 base, with 12 bases between. The CDR3 sequence is CASSGTGSSYEQYF. CDR3 sequence (DNA): TGTGCCAGCAGCGGAACAGGGTCGTCCTACGAGCAGTACTTC.

The V call is TRBV2, the J call TRBJ1-6; D is ambiguous. The V gene lost 2 bases and the J gene lost 0 bases, with 8 bases spanning the gap. The CDR3 runs 16 residues. The germline V gene has CDR1 SNHLY and CDR2 FYNNEI. The CDR3 DNA sequence: TGTGCCAGCAGTGAAAGGAGAAGCTCCTATAATTCACCCCTCCACTTT. Protein sequence: CASSERRSSYNSPLHF.